The clone carrying this T cell receptor (beta chain) was found once. Its matching antigen is unknown. Blood CD4+ CD25-low CD127-high conventional T cells supplied the genomic DNA template. This entry belongs to a study of regulatory and conventional T cells in RAG deficiency. Study-wide results and limits: Compared with controls, unique Treg TCR beta sequences dropped about 100-fold in Omenn syndrome and CID/AS.

Profiling relied on immunoSEQ multiplex PCR, and the TCRdb table lists in-frame clones only, not all of them. The sample holds 45,000 or so clones, 70% to 90% seen once. The sample was also reused in another study, on regulatory T cells. That paper adds: Primers: 52 TRBV forward and 13 TRBJ reverse.

This clonotype originated in a human donor in good health. The sequencing input was CD4+ effector T cells sorted from blood.

Written as DNA, the CDR3 is TGTGCCTGGAGTGTACAACCAGTCACCGGGGAGCTGTTTTTT. Translated: CAWSVQPVTGELFF. The genes are TRBV30 and TRBJ2-2, with D uncertain. Trimming removed 0 bases from V and 4 bases from J, with 9 bases in between. CDR1 is GTSNPN and CDR2 is SVGIG in the germline V gene (reference sequence). CDR3 length equals 14 residues.